Below, one TCR beta chain is given with its context. Its target is not known. Thymus specimens were resections from corrective heart surgery. The donors were infants in Finland with congenital heart defects, otherwise immunologically healthy. CDR1 LNHNV and CDR2 YYDKDF come from the germline V gene (reference sequence). The V and J ends lost 0 bases and 0 bases respectively, with 12 bases between them. This CDR3 has 16 amino acids. The data were produced by immunoSEQ multiplex PCR, yet TCRdb's version contains in-frame clones alone and is incomplete. The profile shows some 72,000 clones, roughly 96% of them singletons. The data were taken from a study of human thymus T cells. Findings and limits, study-wide: Thymic and blood repertoires appeared to carry a bias in their V and J gene usage. Unrelated individuals reportedly shared highly overlapping thymic TCR repertoires.

The chain is built from TRBV15 and TRBJ2-7; D is undetermined. The receptor comes from a boy under three years old with a congenital heart defect but otherwise immunologically healthy. The specimen was thymus tissue. This CDR3 reads CATSRDLQDPSYEQYF. The DNA of the CDR3 is TGTGCCACCAGCAGAGATTTGCAGGACCCCTCCTACGAGCAGTACTTC.